A single sample gave rise to the 11 T cell receptor beta chains below, sequenced in a study of blood T cell repertoires in COVID-19. Profiled with immunoSEQ multiplex PCR; TCRdb holds only in-frame clones, not every one. The sample contains approximately 190,000 clones, 70% to 90% of which appear only once. Specimen: peripheral blood. The receptors come from a woman aged 70-85 years with active or convalescent COVID-19.

The chain has TRBV4-2 and TRBJ2-1; TRBD2 agrees at 12 bases. Per the germline V gene, CDR1 is LGHNA and CDR2 is YNFKEQ. Unmatched junction bases numbered 7, after V lost 0 bases and J lost 7 bases. The CDR3 length is 17 residues. CDR3 sequence (DNA): TGTGCCAGCAGCCAAGAGAGCGGGCTAGCGGGGGGGAATGAGCAGTTCTTC. Its protein is CASSQESGLAGGNEQFF.

The rearrangement joins TRBV12-2 to TRBJ1-1. TRBV12-2 is tagged as a pseudogene. CDR3 length equals 14 residues. The CDR3 bases are TGTGCAAGTCTCCGTCGGGTCATGAACACTGAAGCTTTCTTT. Protein: CASLRRVMNTEAFF.

The V and J genes are TRBV24-1 and TRBJ2-1, with D perhaps matching TRBD2 (6 bases). CDR3 size: 18 residues. The germline V gene encodes CDR1 KGHDR and CDR2 SFDVKD. Between the trimmed V and J ends, which lost 2 bases and 0 bases, there was a span of 16 bases. The CDR3 sequence is CATSDSGGKWGSYNEQFF. CDR3 sequence (DNA): TGTGCCACCAGTGATTCAGGCGGGAAATGGGGCTCCTACAATGAGCAGTTCTTC.

The chain uses TRBV4-1 and TRBJ1-1, with D perhaps matching TRBD1 (6 bases). This CDR3 is built from 17 residues. CDR1 is MGHRA and CDR2 is YSYEKL in the germline V gene. Trimming took off 0 bases at V and 11 bases at J, with 25 bases between the two ends. DNA of the CDR3: TGCGCCAGCAGCCAAGAAAGGGGGTCAGGGACCTCGAAGGGGGCTTTCTTT. Encoded protein: CASSQERGSGTSKGAFF.

CDR3 DNA sequence: TGTGCCACCAGAAGGACCAGGGGTGGGCAGTTCTTC. As protein: CATRRTRGGQFF. The chain employs TRBV24-1 and TRBJ2-1, with a tentative D call TRBD1 (6 bases). V was cut by 7 bases and J by 12 bases, with 15 bases left in between. CDR3 length: 12 residues. Germline V gene lookup returns CDR1 KGHDR and CDR2 SFDVKD.

Regarding this clone: Likely a read error: the CDR3 ends without its conserved phenylalanine or tryptophan. Because the CDR3's place on the DNA is in doubt, the DNA is left out and the CDR3 is given as listed by TCRdb. The V gene is TRBV28, the J gene TRBJ2-7; the table's D call of TRBD2 was not tested on the DNA. Germline lookup yields CDR1 MDHEN and CDR2 SYDVKM. Including both end residues, the CDR3 is 13 amino acids long. The CDR3 reads CASRFRGTSGSYY.

The rearrangement joins TRBV28 to TRBJ2-2; D perhaps matches TRBD2 (6 bases). Trimming left V 4 bases short and J 4 bases short, with 10 bases between. CDR1 is MDHEN, CDR2 SYDVKM, per germline. The length of the CDR3 is 14 residues. The chain's CDR3 is CASSSRLVTGELFF. The CDR3 DNA follows: TGTGCCAGCAGTTCCCGACTAGTCACCGGGGAGCTGTTTTTT. Looking up the rest from reference TRBV28 and TRBJ2-2 gives the full variable domain: DVKVTQSSRYLVKRTGEKVFLECVQDMDHENMFWYRQDPGLGLRLIYFSYDVKMKEKGDIPEGYSVSREKKERFSLILESASTNQTSMYLCASSSRLVTGELFFGEGSRLTVL.

This chain uses TRBV9 with TRBJ2-3; D not certain. The CDR3 is made up of 15 amino acids. The germline gives CDR1 SGDLS, CDR2 YYNGEE. Trimming cost V 4 bases and J 2 bases, with 14 bases left between them. The CDR3 DNA reads as TGTGCCAGCAGCTCCGGAGACCGATACACAGATACGCAGTATTTT. It is translated as CASSSGDRYTDTQYF.

The gene calls are TRBV19 and TRBJ1-4; a possible D gene is TRBD1 (6 bases). V was pared by 5 bases and J by 8 bases, with 24 bases between. Per germline, CDR1 LNHDA and CDR2 SQIVND (reference sequence). The CDR3 is 17 amino acids. The CDR3 sequence: CASSPLPDRLAGEKLFF. As DNA, the CDR3 is TGTGCCAGTAGTCCGTTACCGGACAGACTGGCCGGGGAAAAACTGTTTTTT.

The V and J genes are TRBV7-6 and TRBJ2-7; 7 bases are shared with TRBD2. The CDR3 length is 16 residues. Per germline, CDR1 SGHVS and CDR2 FNYEAQ. Losses at the gene ends were 1 base for V and 4 bases for J; bases not matched to a gene: 10. CDR3 DNA: TGTGCCAGCAGCTTAGGTGTTGGGGAGGGCAATTACGAGCAGTACTTC. Translated, it gives CASSLGVGEGNYEQYF.

The chain uses TRBV20-1 and TRBJ1-1; D gene unclear. Germline-derived CDR1 and CDR2 are DFQATT and SNEGSKA (reference sequence). CDR3 length: 11 residues. V was clipped by 0 bases and J by 6 bases, with 5 bases between them. The CDR3 protein is CSARDEAEAFF. CDR3 nucleotide sequence: TGCAGTGCTAGAGATGAGGCTGAAGCTTTCTTT.